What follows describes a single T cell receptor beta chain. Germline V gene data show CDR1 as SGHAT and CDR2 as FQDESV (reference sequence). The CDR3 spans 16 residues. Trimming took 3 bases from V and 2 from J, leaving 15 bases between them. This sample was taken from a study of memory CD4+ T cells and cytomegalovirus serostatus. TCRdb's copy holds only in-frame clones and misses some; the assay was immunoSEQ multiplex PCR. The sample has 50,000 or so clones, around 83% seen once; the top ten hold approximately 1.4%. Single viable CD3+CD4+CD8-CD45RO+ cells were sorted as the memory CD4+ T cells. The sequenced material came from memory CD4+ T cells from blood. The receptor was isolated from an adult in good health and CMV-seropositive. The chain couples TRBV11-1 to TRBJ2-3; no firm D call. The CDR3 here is CASSFYLDRDTDTQYF. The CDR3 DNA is TGTGCCAGCAGCTTCTACCTAGACCGAGACACAGATACGCAGTATTTT.